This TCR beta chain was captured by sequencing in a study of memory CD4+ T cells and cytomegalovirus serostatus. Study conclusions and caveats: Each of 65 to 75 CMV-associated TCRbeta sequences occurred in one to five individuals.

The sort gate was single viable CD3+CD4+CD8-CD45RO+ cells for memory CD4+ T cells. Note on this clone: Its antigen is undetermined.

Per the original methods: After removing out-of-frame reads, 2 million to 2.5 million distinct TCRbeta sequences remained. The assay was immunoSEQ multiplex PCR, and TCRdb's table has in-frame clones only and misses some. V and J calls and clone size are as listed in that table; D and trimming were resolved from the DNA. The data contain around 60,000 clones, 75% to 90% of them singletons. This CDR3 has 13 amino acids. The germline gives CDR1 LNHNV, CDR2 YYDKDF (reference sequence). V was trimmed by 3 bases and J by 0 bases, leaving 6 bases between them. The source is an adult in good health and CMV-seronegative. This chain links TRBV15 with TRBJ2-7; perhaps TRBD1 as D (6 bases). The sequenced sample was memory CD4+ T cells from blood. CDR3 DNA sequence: TGTGCCACCAGCAGGGACAGCTCCTACGAGCAGTACTTC. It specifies CATSRDSSYEQYF.